Below are 15 T cell receptor beta chains sequenced from a single sample in a study of identical twins. TCRdb re-called the 5' RACE reads through MiXCR, storing one row per CDR3 protein. The sample has about 250,000 distinct CDR3 sequences; 6% to 8.5% are singletons. The same data also contributed to another study, on yellow fever vaccine responses in identical twins.

Sequencing was performed on CD8+ T cells sorted from blood. Receptors originate from a woman in her late teens or twenties in good health.

This clonotype was counted a few times. The V and J genes are TRBV2 and TRBJ2-7; D not certain. V was pared by 3 bases and J by 3 bases, with 12 bases between. This CDR3 contains 14 residues. Germline V CDR1 and CDR2: SNHLY, FYNNEI. The CDR3 DNA reads TGTGCCAGCAGTGATCGTGGCACAGACTACGAGCAGTACGTC. Its protein is CASSDRGTDYEQYV.

This chain connects TRBV29-1 to TRBJ1-1, with 7 nucleotides matching TRBD1. Germline V CDR1 and CDR2: SQVTM, ANQGSEA. The CDR3 runs 13 residues. The junction had 10 bases not matched to a gene; V was cut back by 5 bases and J by 7 bases. The CDR3 sequence: CSVPRGDSYEAFF. CDR3 nucleotides: TGCAGCGTTCCCAGAGGGGACAGCTATGAAGCTTTCTTT. The full variable domain, rest sourced from reference TRBV29-1 and TRBJ1-1, is SAVISQKPSRDICQRGTSLTIQCQVDSQVTMMFWYRQQPGQSLTLIATANQGSEATYESGFVIDKFPISRPNLTFSTLTVSNMSPEDSSIYLCSVPRGDSYEAFFGQGTRLTVV.

V usage is TRBV4-1 and J usage is TRBJ1-1; no clear D gene. This CDR3 comprises 13 residues. CDR1 and CDR2 (germline): MGHRA, YSYEKL. The V end was cut by 0 bases, the J end by 1 base, with 3 bases between. The CDR3 here is CASSQEWNTEAFF. CDR3 nucleotides: TGCGCCAGCAGCCAAGAGTGGAACACTGAAGCTTTCTTT.

This clonotype was observed a handful of times. The gene calls are TRBV28 and TRBJ2-2; D gene unclear. The V and J ends lost 1 base and 8 bases respectively, with 5 bases between them. The CDR3 runs 12 residues. The germline gives CDR1 MDHEN, CDR2 SYDVKM. For the CDR3, the DNA is TGTGCCAGCAGTTTATACCCTGGGGAGCTGTTTTTT. Its protein is CASSLYPGELFF.

The table lists this clonotype with a few counts. This chain links TRBV12-3 or TRBV12-4 with TRBJ2-7, with D perhaps TRBD1 (6 bases). The CDR3 is 15 residues long. V lost 3 bases and J 5 bases, leaving 17 bases between the germline ends. The CDR3 DNA reads TGTGCCAGCAGTTTGGGGACACCCTCAAGCGACGAGCAGTACTTC. This sequence encodes CASSLGTPSSDEQYF.

This clonotype was picked up a small number of times. V usage is TRBV20-1 and J usage is TRBJ1-1; no reliable D call. CDR3 length: 14 residues. The germline V and J ends were trimmed by 3 bases and 4 bases, with 15 bases remaining between them. Looked up from germline, CDR1 is DFQATT and CDR2 is SNEGSKA (reference sequence). The CDR3 DNA follows: TGCAGTGCTAGCGTATCGGGGTGGGGCACTGAAGCTTTCTTT. It is translated as CSASVSGWGTEAFF.

This clonotype has ten or more counts. J is TRBJ2-1 and V is TRBV13; TRBD1 agrees at 9 bases. CDR3 length: 14 amino acids. CDR1 and CDR2 from the germline V gene are PRHDT and FYEKMQ (reference sequence). V trimming: 4 bases; J trimming: 5 bases; junction bases outside the gene matches: 3. The CDR3 sequence: CASSSGQGDNEQFF. The CDR3 DNA follows: TGTGCCAGCAGCTCGGGACAGGGTGACAATGAGCAGTTCTTC.

This clonotype came up many times. The rearrangement links TRBV12-5 to TRBJ1-4, with D perhaps matching TRBD1 (5 bases). V was cut by 5 bases and J by 5 bases, with 15 bases left in between. CDR3 length: 15 amino acids. Germline values: CDR1 LGHNT, CDR2 FRNRAP. The CDR3 reads CASGPHLRENEKLFF. CDR3 coding DNA: TGTGCTAGTGGTCCGCACCTCAGGGAGAATGAAAAACTGTTTTTT. The entire variable domain, with the rest obtained from reference TRBV12-5 and TRBJ1-4, is as follows: DARVTQTPRHKVTEMGQEVTMRCQPILGHNTVFWYRQTMMQGLELLAYFRNRAPLDDSGMPKDRFSAEMPDATLATLKIQPSEPRDSAVYFCASGPHLRENEKLFFGSGTQLSVL.

The rearrangement links TRBV20-1 to TRBJ1-2; TRBD1 matches 7 bases. The CDR3 contains 14 residues. The V gene end was trimmed by 3 bases and the J gene end by 3 bases; junction bases not matched to a gene: 7. Germline lookup yields CDR1 DFQATT and CDR2 SNEGSKA (reference sequence). CDR3 DNA sequence: TGCAGTGCTAGTAATTACAGGGGTGACTATGGCTACACCTTC. This encodes CSASNYRGDYGYTF.

At least ten counts were recorded for this clonotype. This chain joins TRBV15 and TRBJ2-5; possible D gene TRBD2, 6 bases. The length of the CDR3 is 16 residues. Per germline, CDR1 LNHNV and CDR2 YYDKDF (reference sequence). Trimming shortened V by 5 bases and J by 3 bases, and 19 bases separated the two germline ends. The CDR3 spells CATSEPLGGVKETQYF. The CDR3 coding sequence is TGTGCCACCAGCGAGCCGTTAGGAGGGGTAAAAGAGACCCAGTACTTC.

This chain uses TRBV6-2 or TRBV6-3 with TRBJ2-2; no clear D gene. V was cut by 5 bases and J by 5 bases, with 12 bases left in between. Germline CDR1 is MNHEY and CDR2 is SVGEGT. This CDR3 has 14 amino acids. CDR3 sequence (DNA): TGTGCCAGCAGTCCCATTGGGTGGACCGGGGAGCTGTTTTTT. Amino acid sequence: CASSPIGWTGELFF.

This clonotype has a count of ten or more. The chain recombines TRBV5-1 with TRBJ2-7; either TRBD1 or TRBD2 may supply D (6 bases each). The V gene's germline CDR1 is SGHRS and CDR2 YFSETQ. There are 14 residues in the CDR3. V lost 0 bases to trimming and J lost 5 bases, with 12 bases between them. CDR3: CASSLDSRGHEQYF. The CDR3 DNA sequence: TGCGCCAGCAGCTTGGATTCCCGGGGGCACGAGCAGTACTTC.

This clonotype was recorded at least ten times. This chain links TRBV6-1 with TRBJ2-2, with 8 bases fitting TRBD1. Germline lookup yields CDR1 MNHNS and CDR2 SASEGT. The trim removed 7 bases at V and 4 bases at J, leaving 8 bases unmatched. This CDR3 is built from 15 residues. The CDR3 reads CASTNDRGGTGELFF. CDR3 nucleotides: TGTGCCAGCACTAACGACAGGGGTGGCACCGGGGAGCTGTTTTTT.

This clonotype was seen at least ten times. The gene calls are TRBV27 and TRBJ2-1; no clear D. The germline V and J ends were trimmed by 2 bases and 8 bases, with 10 bases remaining between them. CDR1 MNHEY and CDR2 SMNVEV come from the germline V gene (reference sequence). The CDR3 runs to 13 residues. CDR3 DNA sequence: TGTGCCAGCAGTTTAGGGCTCTTCGATGAGCAGTTCTTC. The encoded protein is CASSLGLFDEQFF.

This clonotype was picked up many times. This chain uses TRBV12-3 or TRBV12-4 with TRBJ1-6; no definite D call. This CDR3 has 14 amino acids. V gave up 3 bases and J gave up 4 bases, with 7 bases separating them. The CDR3 DNA is TGTGCCAGCAGTTTTGGACCTTATAATTCACCCCTCCACTTT. Protein product: CASSFGPYNSPLHF.